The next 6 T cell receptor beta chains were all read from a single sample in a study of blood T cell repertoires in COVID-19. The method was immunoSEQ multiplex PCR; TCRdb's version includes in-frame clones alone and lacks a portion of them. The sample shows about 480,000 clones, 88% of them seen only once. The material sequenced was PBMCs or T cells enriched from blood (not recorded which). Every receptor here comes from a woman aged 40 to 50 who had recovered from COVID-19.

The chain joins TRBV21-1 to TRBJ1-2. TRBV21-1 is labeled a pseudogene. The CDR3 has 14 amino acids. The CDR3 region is CASSKRHRDYGYTF. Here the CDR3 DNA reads TGTGCCAGCAGCAAAAGGCACCGGGACTATGGCTACACCTTC.

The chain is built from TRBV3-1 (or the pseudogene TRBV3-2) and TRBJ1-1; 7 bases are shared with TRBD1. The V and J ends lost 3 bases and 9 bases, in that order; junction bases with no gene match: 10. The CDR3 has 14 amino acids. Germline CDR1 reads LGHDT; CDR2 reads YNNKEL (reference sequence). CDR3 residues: CASSQVTGTVKAFF. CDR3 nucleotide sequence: TGTGCCAGCAGCCAGGTTACCGGGACAGTCAAAGCTTTCTTT.

The CDR3 sequence is CASSRVQASYEQYF. CDR3 nucleotide sequence: TGCGCCAGCAGCCGGGTGCAGGCCTCCTACGAGCAGTACTTC. J is TRBJ2-7 and V is TRBV4-3; D gene unclear. The V end lost 4 bases, the J end lost 0 bases, and 10 bases lay between the germline ends. The CDR3 covers 14 residues. CDR1 is LGHNA and CDR2 is YSLEER in the germline V gene.

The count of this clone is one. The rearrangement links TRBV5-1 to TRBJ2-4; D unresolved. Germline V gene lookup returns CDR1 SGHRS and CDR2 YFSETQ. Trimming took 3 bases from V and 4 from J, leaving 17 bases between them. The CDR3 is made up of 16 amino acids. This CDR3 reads CASSWSSLGRKNIQYF. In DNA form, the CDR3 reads TGCGCCAGCAGCTGGTCCTCCCTAGGTAGAAAAAACATTCAGTACTTC.

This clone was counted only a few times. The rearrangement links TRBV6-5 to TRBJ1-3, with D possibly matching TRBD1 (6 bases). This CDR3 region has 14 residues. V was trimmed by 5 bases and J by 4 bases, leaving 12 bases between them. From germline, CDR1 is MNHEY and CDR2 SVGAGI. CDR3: CASSMDRLGNTIYF. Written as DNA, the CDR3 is TGTGCCAGCAGTATGGACAGACTAGGAAACACCATATATTTT.

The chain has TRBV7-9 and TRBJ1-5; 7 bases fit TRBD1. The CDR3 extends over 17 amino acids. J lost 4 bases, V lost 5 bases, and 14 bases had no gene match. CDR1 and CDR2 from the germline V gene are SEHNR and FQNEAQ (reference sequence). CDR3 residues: CASSTDPTGVNNQPQHF. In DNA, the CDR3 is TGTGCCAGCAGCACCGACCCTACAGGGGTTAATAATCAGCCCCAGCATTTT.